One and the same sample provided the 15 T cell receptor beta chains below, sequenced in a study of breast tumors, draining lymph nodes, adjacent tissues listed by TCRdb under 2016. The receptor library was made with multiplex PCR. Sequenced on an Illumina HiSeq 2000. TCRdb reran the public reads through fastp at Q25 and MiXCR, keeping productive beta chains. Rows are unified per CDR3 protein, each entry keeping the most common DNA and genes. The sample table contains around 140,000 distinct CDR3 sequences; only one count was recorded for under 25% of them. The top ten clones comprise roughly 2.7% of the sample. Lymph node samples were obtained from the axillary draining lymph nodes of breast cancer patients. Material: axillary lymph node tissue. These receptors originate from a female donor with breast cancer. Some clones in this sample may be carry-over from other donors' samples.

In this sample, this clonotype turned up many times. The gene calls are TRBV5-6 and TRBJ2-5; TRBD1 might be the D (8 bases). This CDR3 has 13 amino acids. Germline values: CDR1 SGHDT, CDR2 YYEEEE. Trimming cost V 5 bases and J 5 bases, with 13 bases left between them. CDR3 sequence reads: CASRGQGGETQYF. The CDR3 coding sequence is TGTGCCAGCAGAGGACAGGGAGGGGAGACCCAGTACTTC.

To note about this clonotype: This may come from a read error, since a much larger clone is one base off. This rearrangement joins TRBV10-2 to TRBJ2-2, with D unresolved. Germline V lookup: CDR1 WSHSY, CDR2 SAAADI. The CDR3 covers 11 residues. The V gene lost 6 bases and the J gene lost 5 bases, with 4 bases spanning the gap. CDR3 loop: CASRETGELFF. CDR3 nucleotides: TGCGCCAGCAGAGAGACCGGGGAGCTGTTTTTT.

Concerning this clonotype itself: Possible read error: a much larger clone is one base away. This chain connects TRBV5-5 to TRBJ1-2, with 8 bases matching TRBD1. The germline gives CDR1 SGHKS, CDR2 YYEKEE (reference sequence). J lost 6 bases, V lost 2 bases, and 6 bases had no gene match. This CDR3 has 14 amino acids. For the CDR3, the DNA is TGTGCCAGCAGCTTCGACAGGGGTCCCAATGGCTACACCTTC. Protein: CASSFDRGPNGYTF.

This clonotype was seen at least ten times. Here the CDR3 DNA reads TGTGCCAGCAGCCAGACAGGGGTGGGCCATATCTACGAGCAGTACTTC. This translates into CASSQTGVGHIYEQYF. The J gene is TRBJ2-7, the V gene TRBV14, with 8 bases that match TRBD1. V trimming: 3 bases; J trimming: 3 bases; junction bases outside the gene matches: 10. The CDR3 is made up of 16 amino acids. Germline CDR1 reads SGHDN; CDR2 reads FVKESK.

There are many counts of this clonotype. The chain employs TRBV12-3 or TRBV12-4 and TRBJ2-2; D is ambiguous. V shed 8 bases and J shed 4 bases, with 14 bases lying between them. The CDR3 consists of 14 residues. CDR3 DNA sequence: TGTGCCAGCCAAGTGGGTCTGGGCACCGGGGAGCTGTTTTTT. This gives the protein CASQVGLGTGELFF.

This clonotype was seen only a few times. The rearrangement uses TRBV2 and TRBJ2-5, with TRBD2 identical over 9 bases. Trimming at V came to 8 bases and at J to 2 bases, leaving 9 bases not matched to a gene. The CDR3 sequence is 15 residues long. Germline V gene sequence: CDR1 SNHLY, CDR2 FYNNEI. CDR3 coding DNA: TGTGCCAGCCAGTCTAGCGGGACCACTCAAGAGACCCAGTACTTC. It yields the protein CASQSSGTTQETQYF.

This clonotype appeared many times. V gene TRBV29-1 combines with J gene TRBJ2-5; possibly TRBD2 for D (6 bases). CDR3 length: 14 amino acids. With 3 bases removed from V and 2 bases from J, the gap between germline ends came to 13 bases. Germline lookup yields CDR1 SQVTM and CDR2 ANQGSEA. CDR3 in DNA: TGCAGCGTTGATGGGGGGAAGAGGCAAGAGACCCAGTACTTC. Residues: CSVDGGKRQETQYF.

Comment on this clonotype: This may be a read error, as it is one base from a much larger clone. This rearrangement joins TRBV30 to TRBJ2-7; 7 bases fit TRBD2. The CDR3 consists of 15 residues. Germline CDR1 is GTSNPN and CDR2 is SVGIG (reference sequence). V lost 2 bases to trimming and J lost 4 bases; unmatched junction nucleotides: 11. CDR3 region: CAWSMKAGVGYEQYF. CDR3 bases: TGTGCCTGGAGTATGAAGGCGGGAGTTGGTTACGAGCAGTACTTC.

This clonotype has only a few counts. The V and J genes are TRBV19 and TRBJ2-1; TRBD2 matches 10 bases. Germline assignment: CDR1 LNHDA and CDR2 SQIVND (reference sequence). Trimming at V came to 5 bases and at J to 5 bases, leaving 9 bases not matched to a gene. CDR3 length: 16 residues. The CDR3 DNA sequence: TGTGCCAGTAGTTCCTTGGGACTAGCGCCCAACAATGAGCAGTTCTTC. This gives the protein CASSSLGLAPNNEQFF.

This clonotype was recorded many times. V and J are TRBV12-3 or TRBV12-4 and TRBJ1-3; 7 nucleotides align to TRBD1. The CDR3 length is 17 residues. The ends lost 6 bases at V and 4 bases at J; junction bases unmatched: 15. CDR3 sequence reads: CASRQFQGGQAGNTIYF. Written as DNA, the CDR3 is TGTGCCAGCAGACAATTCCAGGGGGGCCAAGCAGGAAACACCATATATTTT.

CDR3 sequence (DNA): TGTGCCAGCAGCTTAGTTATCCCGGGACTAGCGGGAGGAGAGACCCAGTACTTC. It specifies CASSLVIPGLAGGETQYF. The genes are TRBV11-2 and TRBJ2-5; TRBD2 matches at 15 bases. J lost 4 bases, V lost 1 base, and 7 bases had no gene match. The CDR3 length is 18 residues. Germline values: CDR1 SGHAT, CDR2 FQNNGV.

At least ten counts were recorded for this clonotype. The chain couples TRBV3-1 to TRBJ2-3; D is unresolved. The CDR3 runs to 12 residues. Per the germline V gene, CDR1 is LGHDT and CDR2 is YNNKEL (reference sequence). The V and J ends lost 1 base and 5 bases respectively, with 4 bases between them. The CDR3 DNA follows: TGTGCCAGCAGCCAAGGAGGAGATACGCAGTATTTT. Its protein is CASSQGGDTQYF.

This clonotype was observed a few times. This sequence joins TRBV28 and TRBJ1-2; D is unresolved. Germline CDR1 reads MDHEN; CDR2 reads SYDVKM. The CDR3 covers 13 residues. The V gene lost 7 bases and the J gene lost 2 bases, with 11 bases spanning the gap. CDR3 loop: CASTVGLNYGYTF. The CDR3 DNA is TGTGCCAGCACAGTCGGACTCAACTATGGCTACACCTTC.

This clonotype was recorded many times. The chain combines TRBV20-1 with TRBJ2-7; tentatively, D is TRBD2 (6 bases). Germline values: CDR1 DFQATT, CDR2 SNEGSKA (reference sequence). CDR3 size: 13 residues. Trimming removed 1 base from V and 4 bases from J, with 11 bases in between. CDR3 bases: TGCAGTGCTAGAGGACTAGTGGTTTACGAGCAGTACTTC. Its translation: CSARGLVVYEQYF.

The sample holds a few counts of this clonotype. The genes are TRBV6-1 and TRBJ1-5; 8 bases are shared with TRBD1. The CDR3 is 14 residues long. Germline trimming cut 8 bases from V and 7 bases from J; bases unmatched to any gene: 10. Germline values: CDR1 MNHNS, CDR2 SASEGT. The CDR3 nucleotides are TGTGCCAGCTCCGACAGGGGTAGAGGGCAGCCCCAGCATTTT. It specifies CASSDRGRGQPQHF.